Shown below are 23 T cell receptor beta chains from a single sample sequenced in a study of cytomegalovirus exposure and HLA in healthy donors. Primers for the PCR totalled 60 Vbeta and 13 Jbeta. The assay was immunoSEQ multiplex PCR, and TCRdb's table has in-frame clones only and misses some. The table has some 180,000 clones, about 9% seen once. Sequencing was done on a sample of PBMCs. The receptors were sampled from a woman younger than 45 in good health and CMV-seropositive.

This clone was found a few times. The same CDR3 also results from other DNA sequences found in this sample. The chain employs TRBV27 and TRBJ1-2; TRBD1 is a possible D gene (6 bases). Trimming took 5 bases from V and 0 from J, leaving 13 bases between them. Germline V CDR1 and CDR2: MNHEY, SMNVEV (reference sequence). The CDR3 is made up of 15 amino acids. The CDR3 DNA reads as TGTGCCAGCAGTCTCTCAGGGACACCTAACTATGGCTACACCTTC. Amino acids: CASSLSGTPNYGYTF.

The rearrangement uses TRBV6-5 and TRBJ2-7, with TRBD2 as a possible D gene (7 bases). The length of the CDR3 is 15 residues. Per germline, CDR1 MNHEY and CDR2 SVGAGI. Trimming removed 2 bases from V and 2 bases from J, with 13 bases in between. CDR3 in DNA: TGTGCCAGCAGTTACCTGGGGGGGGGCCCCTACGAGCAGTACTTC. It specifies CASSYLGGGPYEQYF.

A note on this clone: The sample holds other DNA sequences that translate to the same CDR3. This chain connects TRBV7-8 to TRBJ2-7; 8 nucleotides align to TRBD2. Unmatched junction bases numbered 12, after V lost 3 bases and J lost 2 bases. The CDR3 is 17 amino acids. Germline V gives CDR1 SGHVS, CDR2 FQNEAQ. CDR3 sequence (DNA): TGTGCCAGCAGCTTGCTAGCGGGCGTCCCTGAGCCCTACGAGCAGTACTTC. Protein product: CASSLLAGVPEPYEQYF. The full variable domain, completed using reference TRBV7-8 and TRBJ2-7, is GAGVSQSPRYKVAKRGQDVALRCDPISGHVSLFWYQQALGQGPEFLTYFQNEAQLDKSGLPSDRFFAERPEGSVSTLKIQRTQQEDSAVYLCASSLLAGVPEPYEQYFGPGTRLTVT.

This clone turned up a few times. J is TRBJ2-5 and V is TRBV5-6; D is undetermined. V was cut by 0 bases and J by 2 bases, with 5 bases left in between. Germline assignment: CDR1 SGHDT and CDR2 YYEEEE. The CDR3 is 13 amino acids. CDR3 amino acids: CASSLAQQETQYF. The CDR3 nucleotides are TGTGCCAGCAGCTTGGCACAGCAAGAGACCCAGTACTTC.

This rearrangement joins TRBV10-1 to TRBJ2-1; TRBD2 is a possible D gene (5 bases). Germline values: CDR1 WNHNN, CDR2 SYGVQD (reference sequence). Trimming took 3 bases from V and 10 from J, leaving 16 bases between them. CDR3 size: 14 residues. The DNA of the CDR3 is TGCGCCAGCAGTGATGCGGGTTCTAAAGAGGAGCAGTTCTTC. Its translation is CASSDAGSKEEQFF.

The chain couples TRBV5-1 to TRBJ2-5, with 8 bases lining up with TRBD1. The CDR3 is made up of 16 amino acids. Per germline, CDR1 SGHRS and CDR2 YFSETQ. V shed 4 bases, J shed 5 bases, and the junction held 13 bases outside the gene matches. As DNA, the CDR3 is TGCGCCAGCAGCGTGCTTGTCGGACAGGGTGGGGAGACCCAGTACTTC. Encoded protein: CASSVLVGQGGETQYF. The full variable domain, completed using reference TRBV5-1 and TRBJ2-5, is KAGVTQTPRYLIKTRGQQVTLSCSPISGHRSVSWYQQTPGQGLQFLFEYFSETQRNKGNFPGRFSGRQFSNSRSEMNVSTLELGDSALYLCASSVLVGQGGETQYFGPGTRLLVL.

This clone was picked up a small number of times. The genes are TRBV2 and TRBJ1-5; D remains unclear. Trimming removed 2 bases from V and 4 bases from J, with 12 bases in between. The CDR3 contains 15 residues. The germline V gene encodes CDR1 SNHLY and CDR2 FYNNEI. Written as DNA, the CDR3 is TGTGCCAGCAGTGAAATTACGCGGCTAAATCAGCCCCAGCATTTT. Encoded protein: CASSEITRLNQPQHF.

The gene calls are TRBV5-1 and TRBJ1-1, with unresolved D. This CDR3 region has 15 residues. The germline CDR1 and CDR2 sequences are SGHRS and YFSETQ. V shed 1 base and J shed 1 base, with 11 bases lying between them. The CDR3 loop reads CASSLLPGSNTEAFF. In DNA form, the CDR3 reads TGCGCCAGCAGCTTGCTCCCGGGGTCGAACACTGAAGCTTTCTTT.

A few counts support this clone. This chain uses TRBV5-1 with TRBJ2-2; TRBD2 is a possible D gene (6 bases). This CDR3 has 17 amino acids. Germline CDR1 SGHRS, CDR2 YFSETQ. V was trimmed by 3 bases and J by 0 bases, leaving 15 bases between them. The CDR3 sequence: CASSSGWGVANTGELFF. DNA for the CDR3: TGCGCCAGCAGCTCGGGGTGGGGGGTCGCGAACACCGGGGAGCTGTTTTTT. Supplemented by reference TRBV5-1 and TRBJ2-2, the full variable domain reads KAGVTQTPRYLIKTRGQQVTLSCSPISGHRSVSWYQQTPGQGLQFLFEYFSETQRNKGNFPGRFSGRQFSNSRSEMNVSTLELGDSALYLCASSSGWGVANTGELFFGEGSRLTVL.

This clone was seen a handful of times. V and J are TRBV18 and TRBJ1-1; 7 bases agree with TRBD1. V shed 2 bases, J shed 0 bases, and the junction held 6 bases outside the gene matches. CDR1 KGHSH and CDR2 LQKENI come from the germline V gene. The length of the CDR3 is 16 residues. The CDR3 DNA is TGTGCCAGCTCACCATTTAAGGACAGGTTGAACACTGAAGCTTTCTTT. Translating gives CASSPFKDRLNTEAFF.

The V call is TRBV7-9, the J call TRBJ2-7, with 10 bases aligning to TRBD2. Germline loops: CDR1 SEHNR, CDR2 FQNEAQ (reference sequence). CDR3 length: 19 residues. The V gene end was trimmed by 5 bases and the J gene end by 3 bases; junction bases not matched to a gene: 19. CDR3 protein: CASSPKSPTTASGSYEQYF. Written as DNA, the CDR3 is TGTGCCAGCAGCCCTAAGTCCCCCACCACTGCTAGCGGGAGCTACGAGCAGTACTTC.

In this sample, this clone turned up a few times. The rearrangement uses TRBV2 and TRBJ1-1; 7 bases align to TRBD1. CDR1 is SNHLY, CDR2 FYNNEI, per germline. The CDR3 consists of 14 residues. The V gene end was trimmed by 6 bases and the J gene end by 5 bases; junction bases not matched to a gene: 9. The CDR3: CASRTTGDSTEAFF. The CDR3 nucleotides are TGTGCCAGCAGGACCACAGGGGATAGTACTGAAGCTTTCTTT.

This clone was counted only a few times. The chain couples TRBV7-9 to TRBJ2-5, with 7 bases identical to TRBD1. V dropped 4 bases and J dropped 1; count of bases not matched to a gene: 6. Germline CDR1 SEHNR, CDR2 FQNEAQ (reference sequence). This CDR3 contains 15 residues. CDR3 DNA: TGTGCCAGCAGCTCTTGGACAGGAACCCAAGAGACCCAGTACTTC. This encodes CASSSWTGTQETQYF. Complete variable domain (other parts from reference TRBV7-9 and TRBJ2-5): DTGVSQNPRHKITKRGQNVTFRCDPISEHNRLYWYRQTLGQGPEFLTYFQNEAQLEKSRLLSDRFSAERPKGSFSTLEIQRTEQGDSAMYLCASSSWTGTQETQYFGPGTRLLVL.

The chain joins TRBV29-1 to TRBJ1-2, with TRBD1 as a possible D gene (6 bases). This CDR3 region has 12 residues. Trimming stripped 6 bases from V and 6 bases from J, with 14 bases between. Germline V gene lookup returns CDR1 SQVTM and CDR2 ANQGSEA. This CDR3 is CSVPAGENGYTF. CDR3 sequence (DNA): TGCAGCGTGCCTGCAGGGGAAAATGGCTACACCTTC.

Only one count was recorded for this clone. The CDR3 region has the DNA TGTGCCAGCAGACTTGGGGGGAAAGAGTACTTC. It specifies CASRLGGKEYF. The rearrangement links TRBV2 to TRBJ2-5; D perhaps matches TRBD2 (6 bases). The V gene's germline CDR1 is SNHLY and CDR2 FYNNEI. CDR3 size: 11 residues. The germline V and J ends were trimmed by 6 bases and 12 bases, with 14 bases remaining between them.

The chain couples TRBV21-1 to TRBJ2-7; TRBD1 is the table's D call, not checked against the DNA. TRBV21-1 is a recognized pseudogene. The CDR3 loop spans 18 amino acids. The chain's CDR3 is CASSKEGTGQGRDGEQYF. The CDR3 coding sequence is TGTGCCAGCAGCAAAGAAGGGACAGGTCAAGGTCGGGATGGCGAGCAGTACTTC.

This clone has just a few counts. CDR3 sequence reads: CASSVPQGSGNTIYF. The CDR3 DNA is TGCGCCAGCAGCGTCCCACAGGGGTCTGGAAACACCATATATTTT. This chain uses TRBV5-1 with TRBJ1-3; 7 nucleotides align to TRBD1. The trim removed 4 bases at V and 1 base at J, leaving 5 bases unmatched. Per the germline V gene, CDR1 is SGHRS and CDR2 is YFSETQ. The CDR3 has 15 residues.

The sample holds a few counts of this clone. The gene calls are TRBV29-1 and TRBJ2-7, with D perhaps matching TRBD1 (6 bases). Germline V gene lookup returns CDR1 SQVTM and CDR2 ANQGSEA. This CDR3 comprises 16 residues. Trimming took off 2 bases at V and 5 bases at J, with 22 bases between the two ends. The chain's CDR3 is CSVESSIGTLVNEQYF. The CDR3 DNA reads TGCAGCGTTGAAAGTTCTATCGGGACATTAGTGAACGAGCAGTACTTC.

This clone was counted a few times. The chain carries TRBV5-8 and TRBJ2-7; 7 bases align to TRBD1. The CDR3 runs 15 residues. The ends lost 2 bases at V and 2 bases at J; junction bases unmatched: 7. CDR1 and CDR2 from the germline V gene are SGHTS and YDEGEE. CDR3 protein: CASSFRQGRAYEQYF. CDR3 nucleotides: TGTGCCAGCAGCTTCAGACAGGGAAGGGCCTACGAGCAGTACTTC.

Only a few counts were recorded for this clone. The gene calls are TRBV5-1 and TRBJ2-3; unclear D gene. V was cut by 0 bases and J by 11 bases, with 7 bases left in between. The CDR3 loop spans 11 amino acids. Germline loops: CDR1 SGHRS, CDR2 YFSETQ. DNA for the CDR3: TGCGCCAGCAGCTTGGCACGGTTGCAGTATTTT. The encoded protein is CASSLARLQYF.

The rearrangement joins TRBV19 to TRBJ1-2, with 7 nucleotides matching TRBD1. The CDR3 is made up of 13 amino acids. The V segment lost 1 base and the J segment 7 bases; nucleotides outside the gene matches: 3. Germline V lookup: CDR1 LNHDA, CDR2 SQIVND (reference sequence). CDR3 amino acids: CASSIGQGSGYTF. The CDR3 region has the DNA TGTGCCAGTAGTATAGGACAGGGCTCTGGCTACACCTTC.

The chain recombines TRBV30 with TRBJ1-2, with D hard to call. The length of the CDR3 is 13 residues. Between the trimmed V and J ends, which lost 0 bases and 4 bases, there was a span of 9 bases. Germline CDR1 GTSNPN, CDR2 SVGIG (reference sequence). The CDR3 loop reads CAWSVRRGYGYTF. CDR3 nucleotides: TGTGCCTGGAGTGTACGTCGGGGCTATGGCTACACCTTC.

This clone was detected a few times. V gene TRBV12-5 combines with J gene TRBJ2-7; tentative D call: TRBD1 (6 bases). V was cut by 3 bases and J by 1 base, with 13 bases left in between. CDR1 is LGHNT and CDR2 is FRNRAP in the germline V gene. The CDR3 has 15 residues. For the CDR3, the DNA is TGTGCTAGTGGTTTCCTCAGGGGTGGGTCCTACGAGCAGTACTTC. This gives the protein CASGFLRGGSYEQYF.